This TCR beta chain was captured by sequencing in a study of regulatory T cells in long-lasting Graves disease. Library construction for TCR beta used iRepertoire HTBI primers and Arm-PCR of CDR3 regions. TCRdb ran MiXCR on the multiplex PCR reads and lists one entry per CDR3 protein. The data contain 250,000 to 300,000 distinct CDR3 sequences, 18% of them seen just once; the ten biggest clones take up around 13%. Overall study results and limits: Newly diagnosed patients had higher TCR diversity than persistent Graves' patients did. Owing to a sample size that was small, accuracy may have been reduced.

In its sample, this clonotype was seen many times. Its target is not known. V shed 1 base and J shed 5 bases, with 14 bases lying between them. The CDR3 has 15 amino acids. The germline CDR1 and CDR2 sequences are KGHSH and LQKENI. As to time point: newly diagnosed GD, antithyroid drugs for less than 3 months. Construction of the TCR library relied on RNA isolated from PBMCs. The same data also contributed to another study, on T cells in Graves' hyperthyroidism and ophthalmopathy. That paper states: HTBI primers were used for first-round RT-PCR of the TCR CDR3.

The sample was peripheral blood mononuclear cells (PBMCs), taken at new diagnosis, from a patient treated with antithyroid drugs. The source of this sequence is a woman aged 25 to 39 with Graves disease. The chain has TRBV18 and TRBJ2-5, with D perhaps TRBD1 (6 bases). The CDR3 DNA reads as TGTGCCAGCTCACCACGACCGACACAGGGCGAGACCCAGTACTTC. This sequence encodes CASSPRPTQGETQYF. Full variable domain (rest looked up from reference TRBV18 and TRBJ2-5): NAGVMQNPRHLVRRRGQEARLRCSPMKGHSHVYWYRQLPEEGLKFMVYLQKENIIDESGMPKERFSAEFPKEGPSILRIQQVVRGDSAAYFCASSPRPTQGETQYFGPGTRLLVL.